The T cell receptor (beta chain) under discussion was sequenced for a study of beta chain features in type 1 diabetes (dated by TCRdb to about 2018). Context from the whole study: Mean age, gender distribution, total cell number and subset yield were not different between patients and healthy donors. Across all samples, approximately 98,000,000 sorted cells were examined, and cell number per subset correlated strongly with RNA yield. In the study, recently diagnosed type 1 diabetes patients and matched healthy donors were compared on the TCRB repertoires of their sorted circulating CD4+ T cell subsets. Regulatory and stem cell-like memory subsets were obtained from only 8 patients and roughly 8 healthy donors, while naive and central memory subsets were obtained from all 28 donors.

With regard to this clone: It lacks a known antigen. Per-base qualities were not stored, and no clone one base away is much larger.

From the germline V gene (reference sequence), CDR1 is SEHNR and CDR2 is FQNEAQ. For this chain, trimming is 5 bases at the V end and 4 bases at the J end, and the number of junction bases without a gene match is 7. CDR3 length: 15 amino acids, cysteine to phenylalanine. The DNA shown is the 45-base CDR3, in frame from base 1. Summary of the overall study and its limitations: Sequencing cDNA rather than genomic DNA could over-represent highly expressing activated cells, although activation and CD3 levels did not differ between groups. PCR may preferentially amplify shorter templates, but because patient and control samples were amplified and corrected together, any resulting skew would affect both groups equally. Type 1 diabetes patients showed a moderate but significant shortening of TCRB CDR3 length in all four CD4+ subsets. Only small numbers of individuals were included in the HLA sub-analyses, which left unresolved whether HLA type had any influence on TCRB rearrangement. Fewer insertions and more nucleotide deletions at VDJ recombination sites were observed in patients with type 1 diabetes, implying thymic rearrangement abnormalities. Naive, central memory and regulatory TCRB repertoires appeared to be more alike among patients than among healthy donors.

The High Capacity cDNA Reverse Transcription Kit was used to reverse transcribe all of the isolated RNA, meaning that expressed TCRB transcripts were what got sequenced. Deep immunoSEQ sequencing was applied to naive, central memory and regulatory T cell samples, giving an average of roughly 3.5 million total reads per sample. Sorted cells were lysed in RLT buffer and RNA was extracted with DNase-treated RNeasy Micro or Mini kits, depending on cell number. To prevent cross-contamination, every cell subset was processed on its own, while patient and healthy donor samples were processed together. TCRB sequences were amplified from cDNA with the immunoSEQ multiplex PCR, producing 87-bp fragments spanning the CDR3 region. The amplicons were sequenced using the Illumina HiSeq platform. Turning to the authors' computational methods: Synthetic template baselines were used to correct PCR bias computationally, reads within Hamming distance 2 were collapsed, and singletons that could not be merged were discarded. Reads were aligned to IMGT to assign V, D and J genes, CDR3 length, and insertions or deletions at six rearrangement sites. Within each subset, clonotype counts were normalized to sorted cell number, after which true diversity and Gini coefficients were computed with the tcR R package. Repertoire sharing was quantified using the overlap coefficient calculated on TCRB nucleotide sequences. Here the immuneACCESS table is served through TCRdb, limited to in-frame sequences with V and J called. Missing clones are a known gap in these copies; in checked studies unresolved V genes cover under half, and the rest lacks a known reason. Clonal size and the V and J genes are those of that table, whereas D and trimming came from the DNA. Present in this sample are about 240,000 clones, less than 35% of which were seen just once. Under 5% of the sample comes from the top ten.

A single peripheral blood draw of approximately 120 mL on average was collected from each donor into heparinised tubes. Naive, central memory, regulatory and stem cell-like memory CD4+ T cells were sorted on a BD FACSAria II using a panel including CD45RO, CCR7, CD25, CD127, CD95 and CD27. All sorted populations exceeded 95% purity. PBMCs were isolated right away by Lymphoprep density gradient centrifugation and were stained directly, without culture. So that batch effects would be minimized, each experiment stained and sorted samples in pairs, pairing one healthy donor with one patient. The sample comprised central memory CD4+ T cells from blood. The source of this sequence is a man aged 25 to 40 in good health. The rearrangement combines TRBV7-9 with TRBJ2-5; 10 central bases correspond to TRBD1. The CDR3: CASSQQTGGPETQYF. In nucleotides, the sequence is TGTGCCAGCAGCCAACAGACAGGGGGCCCAGAGACCCAGTACTTC.